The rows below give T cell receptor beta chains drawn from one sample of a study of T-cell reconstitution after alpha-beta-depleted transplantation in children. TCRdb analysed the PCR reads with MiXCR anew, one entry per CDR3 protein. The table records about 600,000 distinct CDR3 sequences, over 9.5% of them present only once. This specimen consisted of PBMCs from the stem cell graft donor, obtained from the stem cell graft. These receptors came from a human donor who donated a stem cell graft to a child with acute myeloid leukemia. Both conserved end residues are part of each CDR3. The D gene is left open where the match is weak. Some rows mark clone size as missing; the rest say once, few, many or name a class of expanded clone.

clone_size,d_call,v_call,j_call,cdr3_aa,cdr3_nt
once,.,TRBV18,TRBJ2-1,CASSPPRDTRYNEQFF,TGTGCCAGCTCACCACCAAGGGACACAAGATACAATGAGCAGTTCTTC
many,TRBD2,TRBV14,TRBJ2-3,CASSPRQREGLADTQYF,TGTGCCAGCAGCCCCAGACAGCGGGAGGGCCTCGCGGATACGCAGTATTTT
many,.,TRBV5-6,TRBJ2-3,CASSLGHTQYF,TGTGCCAGCAGCTTGGGGCATACGCAGTATTTT
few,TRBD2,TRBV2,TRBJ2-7,CASSTSGRARYEQYF,TGTGCCAGCAGTACTAGCGGGAGGGCCCGCTACGAGCAGTACTTC
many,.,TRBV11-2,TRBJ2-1,CASMSGEPYNEQFF,TGTGCCAGCATGTCGGGAGAGCCTTACAATGAGCAGTTCTTC
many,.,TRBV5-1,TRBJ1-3,CASSLESGNTIYF,TGCGCCAGCAGCTTGGAGTCTGGAAACACCATATATTTT
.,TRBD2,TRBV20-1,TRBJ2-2,CSACAGGRYSGELFF,TGCAGTGCCTGTGCTGGCGGGAGGTATTCCGGGGAGCTGTTTTTT
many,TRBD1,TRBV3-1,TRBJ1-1,CASSGTENTEAFF,TGTGCCAGCAGCGGGACAGAGAACACTGAAGCTTTCTTT
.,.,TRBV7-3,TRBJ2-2,CASSLISDTGELFF,TGTGCCAGCAGCTTAATATCAGACACCGGGGAGCTGTTTTTT
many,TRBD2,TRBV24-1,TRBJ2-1,CATSDSGLAGSYNEQFF,TGTGCCACCAGTGACTCCGGACTAGCGGGGTCCTACAATGAGCAGTTCTTC
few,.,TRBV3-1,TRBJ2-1,CASSIIAPRGSSEQFF,TGTGCCAGCAGCATTATAGCGCCCCGTGGTAGTAGTGAGCAGTTCTTC
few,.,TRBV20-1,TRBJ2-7,CSARDLVFSSYEQYF,TGCAGTGCTAGAGATTTAGTGTTTAGCTCCTACGAGCAGTACTTC
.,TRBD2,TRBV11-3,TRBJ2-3,CASSSRTSGGTDTQYF,TGTGCCAGCAGCTCACGGACTAGCGGTGGCACAGATACGCAGTATTTT
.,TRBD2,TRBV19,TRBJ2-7,CASTSGLVDEQYF,TGTGCCAGTACCTCAGGACTAGTCGACGAGCAGTACTTC
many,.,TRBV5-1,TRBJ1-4,CASSLGQALNEKLFF,TGCGCCAGCAGCTTGGGACAGGCTCTTAATGAAAAACTGTTTTTT
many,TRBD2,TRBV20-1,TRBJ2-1,CSAGTRTSGSNEQFF,TGCAGTGCGGGGACTCGGACTAGCGGGAGCAATGAGCAGTTCTTC
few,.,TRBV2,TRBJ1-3,CATPDAGNTIYF,TGTGCCACTCCGGACGCTGGAAACACCATATATTTT
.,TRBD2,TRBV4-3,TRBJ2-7,CASSQGGTKNYEQYF,TGCGCCAGCAGCCAAGGTGGGACTAAAAACTACGAGCAGTACTTC
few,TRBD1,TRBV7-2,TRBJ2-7,CASSVGTGGAEQYF,TGTGCCAGCAGCGTCGGGACAGGGGGCGCCGAGCAGTACTTC
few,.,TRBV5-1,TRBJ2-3,CASSLLSTSTDTQYF,TGCGCCAGCAGCTTGCTCAGTACTAGCACAGATACGCAGTATTTT
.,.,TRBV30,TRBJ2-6,CAWSWGQSSGANVLTF,TGTGCCTGGAGTTGGGGACAAAGCTCTGGGGCCAACGTCCTGACTTTC
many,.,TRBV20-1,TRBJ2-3,CSARPRATDTQYF,TGCAGTGCTAGGCCCAGGGCGACAGATACGCAGTATTTT
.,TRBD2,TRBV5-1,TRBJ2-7,CASSRPPTLAPSSYEQYF,TGCGCCAGCAGCCGGCCCCCCACACTAGCGCCGAGCTCCTACGAGCAGTACTTC
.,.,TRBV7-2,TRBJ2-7,CASSLEAISSYEQYF,TGTGCCAGCAGCTTAGAAGCGATTAGCTCCTACGAGCAGTACTTC
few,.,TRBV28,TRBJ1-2,CASSQIYGYTF,TGTGCCAGCAGCCAAATCTATGGCTACACCTTC
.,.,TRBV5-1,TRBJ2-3,CASSLSGKDTQYF,TGCGCCAGCAGCCTATCTGGGAAAGATACGCAGTATTTT
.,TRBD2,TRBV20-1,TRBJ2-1,CCARELAGVYNEQFF,TGCTGTGCTAGAGAATTAGCGGGAGTTTACAATGAGCAGTTCTTC
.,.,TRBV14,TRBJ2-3,CASSQEWSQDTQYF,TGTGCCAGCAGCCAAGAGTGGTCGCAGGATACGCAGTATTTT
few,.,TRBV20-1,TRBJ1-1,CSAYIRGRDTEAFF,TGCAGTGCCTACATTCGCGGCCGGGACACTGAAGCTTTCTTT
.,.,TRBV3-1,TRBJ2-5,CASSQDINSRETQYF,TGTGCCAGCAGCCAAGATATCAACTCAAGAGAGACCCAGTACTTC
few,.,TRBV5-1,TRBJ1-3,CASSLGRQRLTGNTIYF,TGCGCCAGCAGCTTGGGGCGACAGCGATTGACTGGAAACACCATATATTTT
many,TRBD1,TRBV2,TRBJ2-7,CASGWDSSYEQYF,TGTGCCAGCGGTTGGGACAGCTCCTACGAGCAGTACTTC
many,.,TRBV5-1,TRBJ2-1,CASSLVAGAQFF,TGCGCCAGCAGCTTGGTAGCCGGTGCGCAGTTCTTC
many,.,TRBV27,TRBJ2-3,CASSPRYF,TGTGCCAGCAGCCCCCGGTATTTT
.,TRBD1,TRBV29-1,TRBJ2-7,CSVGDSYYEQYF,TGCAGCGTAGGGGACAGCTACTACGAGCAGTACTTC
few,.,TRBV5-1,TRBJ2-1,CASTSVGGLKYNEQFF,TGCGCCAGCACGTCGGTTGGAGGGTTAAAATACAATGAGCAGTTCTTC
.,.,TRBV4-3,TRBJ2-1,CASSQDLTGPWNEQFF,TGCGCCAGCAGCCAAGATCTCACAGGGCCGTGGAATGAGCAGTTCTTC
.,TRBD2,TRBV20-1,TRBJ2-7,CSAPLGRGYEQYF,TGCAGTGCCCCACTTGGGAGGGGCTACGAGCAGTACTTC
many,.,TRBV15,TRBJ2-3,CATSSGFRTDTQYF,TGTGCCACCAGCAGTGGGTTTAGAACAGATACGCAGTATTTT
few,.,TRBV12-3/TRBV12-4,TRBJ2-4,CASGDTRAKNIQYF,TGTGCCAGCGGAGACACTAGAGCCAAAAACATTCAGTACTTC